The T cell receptor (beta chain) under discussion was sequenced for a study of esophageal squamous cell carcinoma under preoperative chemotherapy. As for the study in general: Both tumor-infiltrating lymphocytes and peripheral blood T cells had their TCR repertoires profiled.

The ends were cut back, 2 bases at V and 2 bases at J, with 7 bases in the middle. Per germline, CDR1 MNHNS and CDR2 SASEGT. The CDR3 has 14 amino acids. TCRdb independently ran MiXCR on the PCR reads; one entry per CDR3 protein. Of 15,000 to 20,000 distinct CDR3 sequences in the sample, 48% are singletons; the top ten hold over 25%. Time point given: before preoperative PTX-NDP chemotherapy. Concerning this clonotype itself: Its antigen is undetermined.

Whole-study findings and limits: Clonal contraction, more than amplification, hit abundant clones after paclitaxel-nedaplatin. Tumor-infiltrating lymphocytes showed no significant post-chemotherapy TCR diversity increase, unlike peripheral T cells. After treatment, tumor-infiltrating lymphocytes apparently came partly from blood T cells.

This material was acquired from a patient given preoperative chemotherapy. This receptor was taken from a human donor with esophageal squamous cell carcinoma. The donor label of this sample is uncertain. The chain carries TRBV6-1 and TRBJ2-1; possible D gene TRBD1, 5 bases. This chain's CDR3 is CASSEQGAYNEQFF. In nucleotides, the CDR3 is TGTGCCAGCAGTGAACAGGGTGCCTACAATGAGCAGTTCTTC.